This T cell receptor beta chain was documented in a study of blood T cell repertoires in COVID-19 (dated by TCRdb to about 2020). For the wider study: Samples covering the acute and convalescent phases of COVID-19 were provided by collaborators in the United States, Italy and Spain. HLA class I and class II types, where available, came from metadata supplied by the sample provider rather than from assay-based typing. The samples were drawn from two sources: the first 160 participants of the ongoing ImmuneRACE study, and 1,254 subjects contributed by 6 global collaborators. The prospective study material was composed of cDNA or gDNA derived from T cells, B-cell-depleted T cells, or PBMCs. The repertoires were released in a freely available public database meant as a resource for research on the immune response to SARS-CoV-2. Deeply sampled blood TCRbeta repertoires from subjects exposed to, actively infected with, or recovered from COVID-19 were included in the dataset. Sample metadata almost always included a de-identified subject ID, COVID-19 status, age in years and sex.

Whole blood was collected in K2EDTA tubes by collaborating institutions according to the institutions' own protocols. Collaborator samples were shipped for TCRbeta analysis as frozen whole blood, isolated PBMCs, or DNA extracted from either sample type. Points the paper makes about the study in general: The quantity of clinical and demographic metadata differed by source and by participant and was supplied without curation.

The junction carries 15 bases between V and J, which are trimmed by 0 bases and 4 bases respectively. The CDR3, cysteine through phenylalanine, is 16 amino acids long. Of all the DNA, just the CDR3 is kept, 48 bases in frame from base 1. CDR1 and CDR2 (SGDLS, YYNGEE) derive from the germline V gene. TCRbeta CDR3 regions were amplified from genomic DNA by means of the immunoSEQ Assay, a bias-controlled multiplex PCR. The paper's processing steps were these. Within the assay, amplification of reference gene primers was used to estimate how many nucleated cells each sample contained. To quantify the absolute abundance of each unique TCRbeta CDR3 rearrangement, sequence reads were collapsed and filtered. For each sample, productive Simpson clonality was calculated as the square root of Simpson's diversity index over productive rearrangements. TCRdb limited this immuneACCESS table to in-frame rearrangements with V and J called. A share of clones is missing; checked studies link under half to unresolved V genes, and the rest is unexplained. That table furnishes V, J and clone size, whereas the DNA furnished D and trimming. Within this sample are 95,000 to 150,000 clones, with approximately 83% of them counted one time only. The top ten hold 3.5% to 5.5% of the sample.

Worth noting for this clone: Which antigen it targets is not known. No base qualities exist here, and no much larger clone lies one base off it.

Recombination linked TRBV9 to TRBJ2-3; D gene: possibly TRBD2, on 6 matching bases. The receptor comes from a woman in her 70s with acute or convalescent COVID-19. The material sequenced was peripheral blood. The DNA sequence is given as TGTGCCAGCAGCGTAGGCGGGGCTAGCGTTCCAGATACGCAGTATTTT. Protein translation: CASSVGGASVPDTQYF.